This record concerns one TCR beta chain sequence. The data were taken from a study of blood T cell repertoires in COVID-19. About the study: The analysed material was cDNA or gDNA that came from T cells, B-cell-depleted T cells, or PBMCs.

The CDR3 length is 13 residues. The germline V gene has CDR1 SGHVS and CDR2 FQNEAQ. The germline V and J ends were trimmed by 6 bases and 8 bases, with 11 bases remaining between them. In the authors' workflow: The assay estimated nucleated cells by amplifying reference gene primers. Sequencing used immunoSEQ multiplex PCR; TCRdb keeps in-frame clones, though not all of them. V and J calls and clone size are given by that table; D and trimming were obtained from the DNA. The table shows about 90,000 clones, with approximately 81% occurring only once. This TCR derives from a man older than 75 with active or convalescent COVID-19. Material for sequencing was peripheral blood. This rearrangement joins TRBV7-8 to TRBJ1-6; D gene ambiguous. The CDR3 is CASSASEDSPLHF. CDR3 coding DNA: TGTGCCAGCAGTGCCTCGGAGGATTCACCCCTCCACTTT.